Following are 21 T cell receptor beta chains from one sample sequenced in a study of low-dose radiotherapy and immunotherapy resistance in tumors (dated 2022 in TCRdb). Superscript III and a set of TRAV- and TRBV-specific primers were used to synthesize first-strand cDNA, so that both TCRalpha and TCRbeta chains were covered. TCRs were amplified with Phusion for roughly 20 PCR cycles using a constant-region primer together with the adapter attached to the V primers. The public reads were reanalyzed by TCRdb: fastp trimming at Q25, MiXCR alignment, in-frame beta chains only. Rows matching on CDR3 protein sequence are summarized as one entry with the most common DNA and genes. This sample comprises 18,000 or so distinct CDR3 sequences, about 74% of them detected only once. The ten most abundant clones make up about an eighth of the sample. Receptors originate from a human donor with advanced metastatic prostate, ovarian, gallbladder or colorectal cancer (not recorded which). This table probably holds off-target reads from a library built for another chain.

This chain connects TRBV6-5 to TRBJ1-3; D gene uncertain. Germline V gives CDR1 MNHEY, CDR2 SVGAGI. V shed 6 bases and J shed 2 bases, with 8 bases lying between them. The CDR3 length is 13 residues. The CDR3 spells CASRDGPGNTIYF. CDR3 DNA sequence: TGTGCCAGCAGAGATGGGCCTGGAAACACCATATATTTT.

This chain connects TRBV12-3 or TRBV12-4 to TRBJ2-5; no reliable D call. The CDR3 covers 12 residues. The germline V and J ends were trimmed by 1 base and 7 bases, with 7 bases remaining between them. Here the CDR3 reads CASSLGGGTQYF. In DNA form, the CDR3 reads TGTGCCAGCAGTTTAGGCGGCGGGACCCAGTACTTC.

This chain joins TRBV6-1 and TRBJ2-7, with 12 bases fitting TRBD2. The J segment lost 9 bases and the V segment lost 4 bases, leaving 7 bases of the junction unmatched. Germline V gene data show CDR1 as MNHNS and CDR2 as SASEGT. This CDR3 comprises 14 residues. CDR3: CASSGRLAGDLQYF. The CDR3, as DNA: TGTGCCAGCAGTGGGAGACTAGCGGGAGACCTGCAGTACTTC.

This clonotype was detected a few times. The rearrangement joins TRBV2 to TRBJ1-5; 11 nucleotides align to TRBD1. CDR3 size: 17 residues. The germline V gene has CDR1 SNHLY and CDR2 FYNNEI. V was clipped by 6 bases and J by 5 bases; unmatched bases: 12. CDR3 loop: CASSPGTGGSGYQPQHF. The CDR3, as DNA: TGTGCCAGCAGCCCCGGGACAGGGGGGAGCGGTTATCAGCCCCAGCATTTT. The variable domain in full, completed from reference TRBV2 and TRBJ1-5, reads EPEVTQTPSHQVTQMGQEVILRCVPISNHLYFYWYRQILGQKVEFLVSFYNNEISEKSEIFDDQFSVERPDGSNFTLKIRSTKLEDSAMYFCASSPGTGGSGYQPQHFGDGTRLSIL.

This clonotype was counted between two and nine times. The J gene is TRBJ1-2, the V gene TRBV6-1; TRBD1 matches at 7 bases. The CDR3 contains 14 residues. Germline V lookup: CDR1 MNHNS, CDR2 SASEGT. The ends lost 5 bases at V and 7 bases at J; junction bases unmatched: 10. CDR3 region: CASSIPGQRGGYTF. In DNA, the CDR3 is TGTGCCAGCAGTATTCCGGGACAGAGAGGTGGCTACACCTTC.

This chain connects TRBV13 to TRBJ1-1; no clear D gene. The CDR3 totals 12 residues. Trimming took 1 base from V and 6 from J, leaving 6 bases between them. The germline V gene has CDR1 PRHDT and CDR2 FYEKMQ (reference sequence). The chain's CDR3 is CASSLVLPEAFF. DNA of the CDR3: TGTGCCAGCAGCTTAGTTTTACCTGAAGCTTTCTTT.

This chain connects TRBV12-3 or TRBV12-4 to TRBJ2-2; 8 nucleotides line up with TRBD2. The V gene end was trimmed by 6 bases and the J gene end by 0 bases; junction bases not matched to a gene: 6. This CDR3 is built from 16 residues. CDR3 nucleotide sequence: TGTGCCAGCAGGTCCACTAGCGGAACGAACACCGGGGAGCTGTTTTTT. Encoded protein: CASRSTSGTNTGELFF.

This chain links TRBV4-2 with TRBJ2-1, with 8 bases fitting TRBD2. The CDR3 runs 16 residues. Germline CDR1 and CDR2: LGHNA and YNFKEQ. Trimming at V came to 2 bases and at J to 0 bases, leaving 3 bases not matched to a gene. The CDR3 is CASSQKTSGSYNEQFF. CDR3 sequence (DNA): TGTGCCAGCAGCCAAAAAACTAGCGGCTCCTACAATGAGCAGTTCTTC.

This clonotype appeared a single time. At one end, the junction sequence differs from germline, possibly due to a read error. This chain links TRBV6-2 or TRBV6-3 with TRBJ2-2; D is unresolved. There are 14 residues in the CDR3. Germline V gene sequence: CDR1 MNHEY, CDR2 SVGEGT. The CDR3 spells CASSLGPNTGELFF. The CDR3 region has the DNA TGTGCCAGTAGTTTGGGCCCGAACACCGGGGAGCTGTTTTTT.

The CDR3 protein is CASNREYNQPQHF. DNA for the CDR3: TGTGCCAGCAATAGGGAATACAATCAGCCCCAGCATTTT. V gene TRBV28 combines with J gene TRBJ1-5; D is uncertain. Trimming removed 7 bases at V and 3 bases at J, with 10 bases between. Germline CDR1 MDHEN, CDR2 SYDVKM. This CDR3 contains 13 residues.

This chain links TRBV5-1 with TRBJ2-7, with 8 bases fitting TRBD1. V was clipped by 3 bases and J by 5 bases; unmatched bases: 7. The CDR3 has 14 amino acids. Germline V gene data show CDR1 as SGHRS and CDR2 as YFSETQ. The CDR3 spells CASSWPGQANEQYF. The CDR3 DNA reads TGCGCCAGCAGCTGGCCGGGACAGGCGAACGAGCAGTACTTC. The full variable domain, with the rest looked up from reference TRBV5-1 and TRBJ2-7, is KAGVTQTPRYLIKTRGQQVTLSCSPISGHRSVSWYQQTPGQGLQFLFEYFSETQRNKGNFPGRFSGRQFSNSRSEMNVSTLELGDSALYLCASSWPGQANEQYFGPGTRLTVT.

This chain uses TRBV23-1 with TRBJ1-5; D possibly corresponds to TRBD1 (5 bases). TRBV23-1 is reported as an ORF; its role is uncertain. V lost 8 bases to trimming and J lost 0 bases, with 20 bases between them. This CDR3 has 17 residues. CDR3 DNA sequence: TGCGCCAGCGGGAACCCGTTTGGGGCCTATAGCAATCAGCCCCAGCATTTT. Its translation: CASGNPFGAYSNQPQHF.

V usage is TRBV7-3 and J usage is TRBJ2-3; 8 positions match TRBD2. The CDR3 loop spans 14 amino acids. With 4 bases clipped from V and 6 bases from J, the junction kept 6 bases outside the gene matches. CDR1 and CDR2 (germline): SGHTA, FQGTGA. Here the CDR3 DNA reads TGTGCCAGCAGCTCCATGGCTAGCGGGGATACGCAGTATTTT. This codes for CASSSMASGDTQYF.

The table lists this clonotype with a count of one. The CDR3 coding sequence is TGCAGCGTGGTAATACCTGATAGCACAGATACGCAGTATTTT. Protein: CSVVIPDSTDTQYF. The rearrangement joins TRBV29-1 to TRBJ2-3; the D is unclear. There are 14 residues in the CDR3. Germline lookup yields CDR1 SQVTM and CDR2 ANQGSEA. The V end was cut by 6 bases, the J end by 0 bases, with 13 bases between.

The chain recombines TRBV27 with TRBJ1-1; D is undetermined. Trimming pared 3 bases from V and 5 bases from J, leaving 10 bases between. The CDR3 totals 13 residues. Germline CDR1 MNHEY, CDR2 SMNVEV (reference sequence). In DNA form, the CDR3 reads TGTGCCAGCAGTTTCTATCGGGAGACTGAAGCTTTCTTT. This encodes CASSFYRETEAFF.

The rearrangement links TRBV29-1 to TRBJ2-1, with TRBD2 matching over 7 bases. Germline values: CDR1 SQVTM, CDR2 ANQGSEA. Trimming at V came to 3 bases and at J to 7 bases, leaving 15 bases not matched to a gene. This CDR3 has 16 residues. The DNA of the CDR3 is TGCAGCGTTGACCCGAGTGGGGGAGGGCCGGGGAATGAGCAGTTCTTC. Protein: CSVDPSGGGPGNEQFF.

The chain carries TRBV28 and TRBJ1-6, with D tentatively TRBD1 (6 bases). Germline loops: CDR1 MDHEN, CDR2 SYDVKM. The CDR3 spans 17 residues. The V end lost 6 bases, the J end lost 1 base, and 16 bases lay between the germline ends. The CDR3 sequence is CASSPGRGLSYNSPLHF. The CDR3 DNA sequence: TGTGCCAGCAGCCCCGGGCGGGGGCTTTCCTATAATTCACCCCTCCACTTT.

The chain is built from TRBV27 and TRBJ1-5; D is uncertain. V was cut by 6 bases and J by 6 bases, with 12 bases left in between. Germline-derived CDR1 and CDR2 are MNHEY and SMNVEV (reference sequence). The CDR3 length is 13 residues. The CDR3 DNA sequence: TGTGCCAGCAGCCCTGACTCGGGTCAGCCCCAGCATTTT. This sequence encodes CASSPDSGQPQHF.

The chain links TRBV11-3 to TRBJ2-5, with 8 positions matching TRBD2. Germline V gene sequence: CDR1 SGHNT, CDR2 YENEEA. V lost 5 bases, J lost 2 bases, and 10 bases stayed unmatched. The CDR3 is 16 amino acids. The CDR3 protein is CASSPGSGRMQETQYF. CDR3 nucleotides: TGTGCCAGCAGCCCGGGGAGCGGGAGAATGCAAGAGACCCAGTACTTC.

The V call is TRBV6-1, the J call TRBJ1-2; 9 bases map to TRBD1. In germline, CDR1 is MNHNS, CDR2 SASEGT. This CDR3 has 14 amino acids. J gave up 5 bases and V 9 bases, and 10 bases lay outside the gene matches. The CDR3 region has the DNA TGTGCCAGTCCGGGACAGGGACCTGTTTATGGCTACACCTTC. It codes for CASPGQGPVYGYTF.

V gene TRBV12-3 or TRBV12-4 combines with J gene TRBJ1-2, with no clear D. This CDR3 has 15 amino acids. V lost 3 bases, J lost 0 bases, and 11 bases lay in between. CDR3: CASSFSRLANYGYTF. For the CDR3, the DNA is TGTGCCAGCAGTTTTTCCCGGCTCGCTAACTATGGCTACACCTTC.